This T cell receptor (beta chain) was recovered during a study of shared clonotypes between healthy human individuals. For the study at large: Every donor yielded three CD4 naive, three CD4 memory, two CD8 naive and one CD8 memory plate. Overall study findings and caveats: Four donors held about 5% of naive CD4 clonotypes in common. The study's rarefaction showed incomplete sorted-subset sequencing despite large depth. Among non-shared clonotypes, generation probabilities were lower than among those shared by all four donors.

Data came from immunoSEQ multiplex PCR; TCRdb stores just in-frame clones and leaves some out. The sample holds about 95,000 clones, 67% seen once. This CDR3 is 18 amino acids long. V shed 2 bases, J shed 0 bases, and the junction held 10 bases outside the gene matches. The V gene's germline CDR1 is MGHDK and CDR2 SYGVNS. Worth noting for this clone: Its specificity is not known.

This receptor was identified in a man aged 25-45 years in good health. The sequencing input was memory CD8+ T cells sorted from blood. Subset in this sample: CD45RO+ cells pooled with CCR7-negative TemRA cells. The chain is built from TRBV25-1 and TRBJ2-1, with 7 nucleotides matching TRBD2. The CDR3 is CASSETTLADSSYNEQFF. The CDR3 nucleotides read TGTGCCAGCAGTGAAACGACTCTAGCGGACTCCTCCTACAATGAGCAGTTCTTC.